The rows below give T cell receptor beta chains drawn from one sample of a study of shared clonotypes between healthy human individuals. Sequencing was performed with immunoSEQ multiplex PCR; in TCRdb, only in-frame clones are kept and a portion is missing. The table lists more than 2 million clones, around 95% of them singletons. What was sequenced was naive CD4+ T cells sorted from blood. These receptors all stem from a man younger than 35 in good health. Both conserved end residues are part of each CDR3. A D gene is named only where the DNA matches it firmly. Clone size is given for some rows only: seen once, a few or many times, or a class if the clone is expanded.

CDR3nt: TGTGCCATCAAAGGTCCGGCGCAAGAGACCCAGTACTTC
CDR3aa: CAIKGPAQETQYF
j_gene: TRBJ2-5
abundance: -
v_gene: TRBV10-3
d_gene: -

CDR3nt: TGTGCCAGCAGCCAAGGTGGGACAGGGAATTCACCCCTCCACTTT
CDR3aa: CASSQGGTGNSPLHF
j_gene: TRBJ1-6
abundance: once
v_gene: TRBV14
d_gene: TRBD1

CDR3nt: TGTGCCAGCAGCTTAGACAGGGGGCGAGAATCACCCCTCCACTTT
CDR3aa: CASSLDRGRESPLHF
j_gene: TRBJ1-6
abundance: -
v_gene: TRBV7-2
d_gene: TRBD1

CDR3nt: TGCAGCATCAGAGCGGGGGGGCCTTACAATGAGCAGTTCTTC
CDR3aa: CSIRAGGPYNEQFF
j_gene: TRBJ2-1
abundance: -
v_gene: TRBV29-1
d_gene: TRBD2

CDR3nt: TGTGCCAGCTTAGGGCTAGCGGGTTACAATGAGCAGTTCTTC
CDR3aa: CASLGLAGYNEQFF
j_gene: TRBJ2-1
abundance: -
v_gene: TRBV27
d_gene: TRBD2

CDR3nt: TGTGCCAGCAGTTACTCTACTGCCGGGAGGCCGTACGAGCAGTACTTC
CDR3aa: CASSYSTAGRPYEQYF
j_gene: TRBJ2-7
abundance: -
v_gene: TRBV6-5
d_gene: TRBD2

CDR3nt: TGCGCCAGCAGCCTGGGGGGACAGTGGAATGAGCAGTTCTTC
CDR3aa: CASSLGGQWNEQFF
j_gene: TRBJ2-1
abundance: -
v_gene: TRBV5-1
d_gene: -

CDR3nt: TGTGCCAGCAGCTCACTAGCGGGAGTGGCCTACAATGAGCAGTTCTTC
CDR3aa: CASSSLAGVAYNEQFF
j_gene: TRBJ2-1
abundance: -
v_gene: TRBV11-2
d_gene: TRBD2

CDR3nt: TGTGCCAGCAGCTCGCCGGGACTTATCTACGAGCAGTACTTC
CDR3aa: CASSSPGLIYEQYF
j_gene: TRBJ2-7
abundance: -
v_gene: TRBV5-8
d_gene: -

CDR3nt: TGTGCCAGCAGCTTGACATACCGGGGCTACACCTTC
CDR3aa: CASSLTYRGYTF
j_gene: TRBJ1-2
abundance: -
v_gene: TRBV7-2
d_gene: -

CDR3nt: TGCGCCAGCAGCAACTCCGGGACAGGGGGCGAAAAACTGTTTTTT
CDR3aa: CASSNSGTGGEKLFF
j_gene: TRBJ1-4
abundance: -
v_gene: TRBV4-1
d_gene: TRBD1

CDR3nt: TGTGCCAGCAGCTTGGGGGAGTCAGGTCAGCCCCAGCATTTT
CDR3aa: CASSLGESGQPQHF
j_gene: TRBJ1-5
abundance: -
v_gene: TRBV5-8
d_gene: -

CDR3nt: TGTGCCAGCAGCCCGTCAGGGAGGGCCAAAAACATTCAGTACTTC
CDR3aa: CASSPSGRAKNIQYF
j_gene: TRBJ2-4
abundance: -
v_gene: TRBV7-8
d_gene: -

CDR3nt: TGCGCCAGCAGCCAAGAGGTGCAGGGATCCGCTAGGAGTGGCTACACCTTC
CDR3aa: CASSQEVQGSARSGYTF
j_gene: TRBJ1-2
abundance: -
v_gene: TRBV4-1
d_gene: -

CDR3nt: TGCGCCAGCAGCTTCCAAGGGAGGACTGAAGCTTTCTTT
CDR3aa: CASSFQGRTEAFF
j_gene: TRBJ1-1
abundance: -
v_gene: TRBV5-1
d_gene: -

CDR3nt: TGTGCCATCAGCAGAGGGGTTTCGGACTATGGCTACACCTTC
CDR3aa: CAISRGVSDYGYTF
j_gene: TRBJ1-2
abundance: -
v_gene: TRBV10-3
d_gene: -

CDR3nt: TGTGCCAGCAGTGAGATACAGGGGATGGGGGATGAGCAGTTCTTC
CDR3aa: CASSEIQGMGDEQFF
j_gene: TRBJ2-1
abundance: -
v_gene: TRBV25-1
d_gene: TRBD1

CDR3nt: TGTGCCAGTAGTCCCTACTCCGGGACAGTAAACACCGGGGAGCTGTTTTTT
CDR3aa: CASSPYSGTVNTGELFF
j_gene: TRBJ2-2
abundance: -
v_gene: TRBV19
d_gene: TRBD1

CDR3nt: TGTGCCAGCCTAGCGGGGGGAGGTGACATTCAGTACTTC
CDR3aa: CASLAGGGDIQYF
j_gene: TRBJ2-4
abundance: -
v_gene: TRBV7-2
d_gene: TRBD2

CDR3nt: TGTGCCAGCAGCTTAGACAGGCAGGGGGATGGCTACACCTTC
CDR3aa: CASSLDRQGDGYTF
j_gene: TRBJ1-2
abundance: once
v_gene: TRBV7-6
d_gene: TRBD1

CDR3nt: TGCGCCAGCAGCCTTGGGCCGGGACTAGCGAAAGAGACCCAGTACTTC
CDR3aa: CASSLGPGLAKETQYF
j_gene: TRBJ2-5
abundance: -
v_gene: TRBV5-1
d_gene: TRBD2

CDR3nt: TGCGCCAGCAGCTCCAGAGCCGCGGGATATAATTCACCCCTCCACTTT
CDR3aa: CASSSRAAGYNSPLHF
j_gene: TRBJ1-6
abundance: -
v_gene: TRBV5-1
d_gene: -

CDR3nt: TGTGCCAGCTCACGAGACTTCAAAGAGACCCAGTACTTC
CDR3aa: CASSRDFKETQYF
j_gene: TRBJ2-5
abundance: -
v_gene: TRBV18
d_gene: -

CDR3nt: TGTGCCAGTAGTATTCTGTCTGACACCGGGGAGCTGTTTTTT
CDR3aa: CASSILSDTGELFF
j_gene: TRBJ2-2
abundance: -
v_gene: TRBV19
d_gene: -